Following are 8 T cell receptor beta chains from one sample sequenced in a study of molecular identifiers for immune sequencing clone quantification. One entry per CDR3 protein, called by TCRdb with MiXCR from the PCR reads. The table shows about 640,000 distinct CDR3 sequences, with less than 20% occurring only once. Specimen: naive CD8+ T cells from blood, with Jurkat cell RNA spiked in. Indicated subset: FACS-sorted CD8+CD4-CCR7+CD45RA+ naive T cells. The receptor source for this set is a human donor in good health. Some libraries in this study had Jurkat cell RNA spiked in.

This clonotype was seen more than once but under ten times. The chain links TRBV20-1 to TRBJ1-1; D is uncertain. The CDR3 length is 13 residues. The germline CDR1 and CDR2 sequences are DFQATT and SNEGSKA (reference sequence). The V gene lost 1 base and the J gene lost 0 bases, with 6 bases spanning the gap. The CDR3 is CSARVSLNTEAFF. The CDR3 region has the DNA TGCAGTGCTAGAGTATCCCTGAACACTGAAGCTTTCTTT.

This clonotype occurred many times. This chain uses TRBV12-3 or TRBV12-4 with TRBJ2-3; D may be TRBD1 (6 bases). The ends were cut back, 6 bases at V and 6 bases at J, with 19 bases in the middle. This CDR3 is 15 amino acids long. The CDR3 protein is CASRPWGRKGDTQYF. CDR3 sequence (DNA): TGTGCCAGCAGGCCATGGGGGCGCAAGGGGGATACGCAGTATTTT.

This clonotype was detected ten times or more. The rearrangement links TRBV7-9 to TRBJ2-4; 11 bases are shared with TRBD1. This CDR3 is 16 amino acids long. V was clipped by 5 bases and J by 8 bases; unmatched bases: 11. Germline V lookup: CDR1 SEHNR, CDR2 FQNEAQ (reference sequence). The DNA for the CDR3 is TGTGCCAGCAGCCCTGGACAGGGGGCTTTAACGGACATTCAGTACTTC. It translates to CASSPGQGALTDIQYF.

This clonotype was found many times. The chain links TRBV6-5 to TRBJ1-5, with 8 positions matching TRBD1. CDR3 length equals 14 residues. CDR1 MNHEY and CDR2 SVGAGI come from the germline V gene. J was trimmed by 8 bases and V by 7 bases; bases with no gene match: 10. This chain's CDR3 is CASKPWTGTEPQHF. CDR3 coding DNA: TGTGCCAGCAAACCCTGGACAGGGACGGAGCCCCAGCATTTT.

The table lists this clonotype with a count of one. The CDR3 DNA reads TGTGCCAGCAGCTCGACAGGGGGCATCCACGAGCAGTACTTC. Protein: CASSSTGGIHEQYF. The V call is TRBV7-9, the J call TRBJ2-7; 10 bases fit TRBD1. The CDR3 consists of 14 residues. Germline CDR1 SEHNR, CDR2 FQNEAQ (reference sequence). The trim removed 4 bases at V and 5 bases at J, leaving 5 bases unmatched. Complete variable domain (other parts from reference TRBV7-9 and TRBJ2-7): DTGVSQNPRHKITKRGQNVTFRCDPISEHNRLYWYRQTLGQGPEFLTYFQNEAQLEKSRLLSDRFSAERPKGSFSTLEIQRTEQGDSAMYLCASSSTGGIHEQYFGPGTRLTVT.

Note on this clonotype: Since a much larger clone is just one base distant, this may be a read error. This likely comes from a read error, as the CDR3 has no conserved phenylalanine or tryptophan at its end. The chain is built from TRBV7-2 and TRBJ2-3; the D is unclear. Trimming removed 5 bases from V and 5 bases from J, with 11 bases in between. This CDR3 contains 13 residues. CDR1 and CDR2 (germline): SGHTA, FQGNSA. CDR3 amino acids: CASSLPPGDTQYL. CDR3 nucleotides: TGTGCCAGCAGCCTGCCCCCGGGAGATACGCAGTATCTT.

This clonotype occurred once. A read error is possible here, since a much larger clone lies one base away. This chain joins TRBV4-1 and TRBJ2-7; possibly TRBD2 for D (5 bases). Germline values: CDR1 MGHRA, CDR2 YSYEKL. The CDR3 consists of 15 residues. Trimming took 2 bases from V and 0 from J, leaving 11 bases between them. The DNA of the CDR3 is TGCGCCAGCAGCCAACGAGGGCCGGCCTCCTACGAGCAGTACTTC. It codes for CASSQRGPASYEQYF.

For this clonotype: A much larger clone differs from this one at a single base, so this may be a read error. V gene TRBV12-3 or TRBV12-4 combines with J gene TRBJ1-1; TRBD1 is a possible D gene (5 bases). The ends were cut back, 5 bases at V and 5 bases at J, with 15 bases in the middle. The CDR3 extends over 14 amino acids. DNA of the CDR3: TGTGCCAGCAGTCCACCCGGGGGTCGGACTGAAGCTTTCTTT. Translating it yields CASSPPGGRTEAFF.